This T cell receptor beta chain was found in a study of shared clonotypes between healthy human individuals. On the study more broadly: Serving as donors were a couple of women and a few men, whose ages spanned 18 to 49.

Study-wide results and caveats: There were few donors, and this limited the genetic and exposure-history diversity represented. Rarefaction exposed incomplete sorted-subset sequencing despite large depth.

A word on this clone: The antigen remains undetermined.

The CDR3 consists of 15 residues. The V gene end was trimmed by 2 bases and the J gene end by 6 bases; junction bases not matched to a gene: 5. Germline V lookup: CDR1 SGHRS, CDR2 YFSETQ. Naivety among CD8 cells was defined by CD45RO negativity and positive CCR7 selection, thereby excluding terminally differentiated effector memory CD45RA+ cells. In the sorted-subset replicate PCRs, approximately 200 ng DNA, roughly 29,000 T cell genomes, was used. The data were produced by immunoSEQ multiplex PCR, yet TCRdb's version contains in-frame clones alone and is incomplete. The table includes around 610,000 clones, around 96% detected once.

The chain couples TRBV5-1 to TRBJ2-7; 13 bases fit TRBD2. This receptor was taken from a woman aged 25 to 39 in good health. The source material was naive CD8+ T cells sorted from blood. CDR3 bases: TGCGCCAGCAGCTTCGGACTAGCGGGAGTACTCGAGCAGTACTTC. Its protein product is CASSFGLAGVLEQYF.